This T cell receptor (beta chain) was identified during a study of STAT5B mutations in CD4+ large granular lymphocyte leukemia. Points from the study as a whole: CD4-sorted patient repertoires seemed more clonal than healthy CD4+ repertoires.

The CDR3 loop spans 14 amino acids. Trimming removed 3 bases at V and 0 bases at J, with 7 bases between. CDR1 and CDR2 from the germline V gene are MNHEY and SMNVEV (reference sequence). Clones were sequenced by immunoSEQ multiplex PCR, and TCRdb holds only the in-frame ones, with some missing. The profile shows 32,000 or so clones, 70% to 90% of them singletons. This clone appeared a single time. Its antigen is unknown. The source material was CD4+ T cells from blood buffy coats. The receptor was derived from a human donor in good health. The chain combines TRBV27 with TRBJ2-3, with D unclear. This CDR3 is CASSLELSTDTQYF. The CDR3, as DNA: TGTGCCAGCAGTTTGGAACTAAGCACAGATACGCAGTATTTT.